The 4 T cell receptor beta chains in this list originate from one sample, sequenced in a study of technical replicates of blood from four donors. The method was immunoSEQ multiplex PCR; TCRdb's version includes in-frame clones alone and lacks a portion of them. The top ten hold around 11% of the sample, which has about 15,000 clones, about nine tenths seen once. Sequenced material: PBMCs. The receptors originated from a human donor in good health.

The rearrangement joins TRBV10-3 to TRBJ2-1; tentative D call: TRBD2 (7 bases). The V end lost 11 bases, the J end lost 4 bases, and 27 bases lay between the germline ends. Germline V gene data show CDR1 as ENHRY and CDR2 as SYGVKD. The length of the CDR3 is 17 residues. The CDR3 coding sequence is TGTGCCGCCAAGGGGGTCGGGGCTAGCGGAAATTACAATGAGCAGTTCTTC. Its protein is CAAKGVGASGNYNEQFF.

This chain connects TRBV19 to TRBJ2-3, with TRBD2 matching 9 bases. Germline-derived CDR1 and CDR2 are LNHDA and SQIVND (reference sequence). V gave up 5 bases and J gave up 1 base; unmatched junction bases: 7. This CDR3 comprises 16 residues. The CDR3 nucleotides read TGTGCCAGTAGTCCCACTAGCGGGTTGGGCACAGATACGCAGTATTTT. The encoded protein is CASSPTSGLGTDTQYF.

The chain couples TRBV19 to TRBJ1-2; TRBD1 matches at 8 bases. CDR1 is LNHDA, CDR2 SQIVND, per germline (reference sequence). Unmatched junction bases numbered 15, after V lost 7 bases and J lost 5 bases. This CDR3 spans 16 amino acids. CDR3 DNA sequence: TGTGCCAGTACCAAAGACGGACAGGGCGAAGAGTATGGCTACACCTTC. Protein sequence: CASTKDGQGEEYGYTF.

The rearrangement links TRBV28 to TRBJ2-7; possible D gene TRBD1, 5 bases. The CDR3 is 17 residues long. Per germline, CDR1 MDHEN and CDR2 SYDVKM. Trimming pared 4 bases from V and 2 bases from J, leaving 21 bases between. The CDR3 DNA is TGTGCCAGCAGTTCTCCGATGGACACTTACCCTCCCTACGAGCAGTACTTC. Translated: CASSSPMDTYPPYEQYF.